Given below is one T cell receptor (beta chain) in context. This sample was included in a study of T cells after yellow fever vaccination. The overall study: For low cell numbers, libraries were made with SMART-Seq v4 Ultra Low Input.

TCRdb reanalysed the 5' RACE reads using MiXCR and keeps one entry per CDR3 protein. The repertoire holds 300,000 to 350,000 distinct CDR3 sequences, with roughly 4.3% as singletons. Trimming removed 3 bases from V and 0 bases from J; junction bases left unmatched: 5. This CDR3 has 16 amino acids. CDR1 is SGHTA and CDR2 is FQGNSA in the germline V gene. The starting material was PBMCs, obtained 15 days after the yellow fever booster vaccination. The receptor was derived from a man between 18 and 29 years old who received the YFV17D yellow fever vaccine. The chain recombines TRBV7-2 with TRBJ2-1; TRBD1 agrees at 7 bases. CDR3 in DNA: TGTGCCAGCAGCTTGTTGGGACAGTCCTCCTACAATGAGCAGTTCTTC. As protein: CASSLLGQSSYNEQFF.